Detailed here is one T cell receptor beta chain. No antigen is known for it. The PCR was carried out with 60 Vbeta primers and 13 Jbeta primers. Assay: immunoSEQ multiplex PCR; the TCRdb copy retains only in-frame clones and omits some. This sample has about 130,000 clones, with roughly 72% found just once. This specimen belongs to a study of cytomegalovirus exposure and HLA in healthy donors. Study-level results: Per published reports, the classifier diagnosed cytomegalovirus status with high specificity and sensitivity. Rarity marked most TCR sequences, yet some public TCRs occurred in many donors.

The CDR3 runs 13 residues. Per germline, CDR1 LNHDA and CDR2 SQIVND (reference sequence). The V end was cut by 5 bases, the J end by 1 base, with 8 bases between. The clonotype comes from a man aged 40-49 years in good health and CMV-seropositive. The source material was PBMCs. The chain joins TRBV19 to TRBJ1-1; D not resolved. CDR3 sequence: CASSPGPNTEAFF. CDR3 coding DNA: TGTGCCAGTAGTCCGGGTCCGAACACTGAAGCTTTCTTT.